These T cell receptor beta chains were read from a single sample in a study of beta chain features in type 1 diabetes. The table came from immunoSEQ multiplex PCR; TCRdb's copy has only in-frame clones and leaves some out. The table has about 620,000 clones, roughly 15% seen once. The sequencing sample was made of naive CD4+ T cells from blood. These TCRs come from a young man in good health. The CDR3 runs from the conserved cysteine through the conserved F or W.

J	V	CDR3
TRBJ2-7	TRBV25-1	CASSVHTTYEQYF
TRBJ2-7	TRBV13	CASSFPTSGSHYEQYF
TRBJ2-7	TRBV19	CASSIQESYEQYF
TRBJ2-1	TRBV5-1	CASSLGSGGNEQFF
TRBJ2-7	TRBV6-1	CASSEGQAAEQYF
TRBJ2-7	TRBV7-2	CASSFSHVQSYEQYF
TRBJ1-5	TRBV28	CASSGGRNQPQHF
TRBJ2-1	TRBV11-3	CASSLEGTGVYNEQFF
TRBJ1-6	TRBV6-5	CASSYSLSSYNSPLHF
TRBJ2-1	TRBV7-9	CASSLVPYKTYNEQFF
TRBJ1-2	TRBV7-2	CASSLATGDYGYTF
TRBJ1-1	TRBV7-8	CASSLARMNTEAFF
TRBJ2-5	TRBV5-1	CASSLARGAAETQYF
TRBJ2-5	TRBV9	CASSATSGLRGEETQYF
TRBJ2-1	TRBV29-1	CSVGGRLSIEQFF
TRBJ1-5	TRBV10-3	CAARDVETNQPQHF
TRBJ2-7	TRBV7-2	CASSLESGPYEQYF
TRBJ2-6	TRBV11-2	CASRIKLGQSGANVLTF
TRBJ2-7	TRBV19	CASTRDGTGGYEQYF
TRBJ2-7	TRBV7-3	CASSPAPGQGAEEQYF
TRBJ2-5	TRBV4-3	CASSQVIGQETQYF
TRBJ1-3	TRBV14	CASSQDDKISGNTIYF
TRBJ2-5	TRBV4-2	CASSQGGPSGRETQYF
TRBJ1-2	TRBV27	CASSMGDYGYTF
TRBJ1-5	TRBV23-1	CASSQGWWGNQPQHF
TRBJ1-4	TRBV19	CASRLHGATNEKLFF
TRBJ1-1	TRBV6-5	CASTQGTEAFF
TRBJ1-4	TRBV5-1	CASSSGTPRGEKLFF
TRBJ1-2	TRBV7-9	CASSLRIRHKGEANYGYTF
TRBJ1-2	TRBV11-2	CASSPLLGGRVYGYTF
TRBJ1-5	TRBV4-3	CASSRGSNQPQHF
TRBJ2-2	TRBV4-2	CASSRGLAGSNTGELFF
TRBJ2-3	TRBV6-5	CASSYFGTGVDTQYF
TRBJ2-1	TRBV19	CASSPSLLAGAYNEQFF
TRBJ2-4	TRBV4-3	CASSQDNRDRNIQYF
TRBJ2-2	TRBV19	CASSTRQVASSTGELFF
TRBJ2-6	TRBV29-1	CSVFNFSGANVLTF
TRBJ2-1	TRBV7-6	CASSPRSGLNNEQFF
TRBJ1-2	TRBV9	CASSPAGYYGYTF
TRBJ2-3	TRBV6-1	CASSEARVWNTDTQYF
TRBJ2-3	TRBV13	CASSLSSPAGGTDTQYF
TRBJ2-1	TRBV2	CATQGFSYNEQFF
TRBJ2-1	TRBV7-9	CASSRLGNEQFF
TRBJ1-6	TRBV29-1	CSVGPPLHF
TRBJ2-5	TRBV18	CASSPRLAGPSETQYF
TRBJ1-2	TRBV27	CASKTGPANYGYTF
TRBJ2-3	TRBV19	CASRHRDRGRDTQYF
TRBJ2-1	TRBV9	CASSARTSRFVHNEQFF
TRBJ2-1	TRBV18	CASSPRAPVWGSEQFF
TRBJ1-1	TRBV18	CASSPKNTEAFF
TRBJ2-2	TRBV9	CASSVGLAFANTGELFF
TRBJ1-2	TRBV28	CASSLLAPGYGYTF
TRBJ2-7	TRBV7-9	CASSLERGKSYEQYF
TRBJ1-5	TRBV9	CASSPGGQAAGQPQHF
TRBJ1-5	TRBV4-2	CASSRLSAQVKNQPQHF
TRBJ2-7	TRBV2	CASIQTGMSSYEQYF
TRBJ1-4	TRBV13	CASSLSGTAEKLFF
TRBJ2-7	TRBV7-2	CASSLTSDGVGSEQYF